The 25 T cell receptor beta chains reported below all come from one sample, sequenced in a study of Ad26.COV2.S vaccination and SARS-CoV-2 variants. The method was immunoSEQ multiplex PCR; TCRdb's version includes in-frame clones alone and lacks a portion of them. The data contain roughly 350,000 clones, around 86% of them singletons. Specified treatment: roughly 20 received Ad26.COV2.S at low or high dose, single or two shots; several received placebo; per-sample allocation not given. At day 63 after the first vaccine or placebo injection, samples were drawn. Sequencing was performed on peripheral blood, taken in a trial of Ad26.COV2.S vaccine versus placebo. The receptors stem from a person aged 18-60 years who received the Ad26.COV2.S COVID-19 vaccine or a placebo.

The chain links TRBV2 to TRBJ2-2; D gene ambiguous. CDR1 and CDR2 (germline): SNHLY, FYNNEI. Trimming removed 7 bases at V and 4 bases at J, with 10 bases between. The CDR3 sequence is 13 residues long. Here the CDR3 reads CASIVPLTGELFF. The CDR3 bases are TGTGCCAGCATCGTCCCCCTCACCGGGGAGCTGTTTTTT.

This chain uses TRBV5-5 with TRBJ2-7, with D perhaps TRBD1 (5 bases). The CDR3 length is 13 residues. The germline V gene encodes CDR1 SGHKS and CDR2 YYEKEE (reference sequence). Between the trimmed V and J ends, which lost 4 bases and 1 base, there was a span of 9 bases. In DNA form, the CDR3 reads TGTGCCAGCAGCCCAACAGGTTCCTACGAGCAGTACTTC. Translating it yields CASSPTGSYEQYF.

This chain joins TRBV3-1 (or the pseudogene TRBV3-2) and TRBJ1-6; D possibly corresponds to TRBD1 (5 bases). Deletions cut 1 base from V and 3 bases from J, with 7 bases between. Germline V gene data show CDR1 as LGHDT and CDR2 as YNNKEL (reference sequence). This CDR3 contains 15 residues. The CDR3 DNA sequence: TGTGCCAGCAGCCAAGGGGGGTTCTATAATTCACCCCTCCACTTT. Protein: CASSQGGFYNSPLHF.

This rearrangement joins TRBV27 to TRBJ1-2; D is perhaps TRBD1 (5 bases). Trimming cost V 5 bases and J 5 bases, with 27 bases left between them. This CDR3 is built from 18 residues. CDR1 MNHEY and CDR2 SMNVEV come from the germline V gene (reference sequence). CDR3 in amino acids: CASSPNVGTGVRGYGYTF. CDR3 DNA: TGTGCCAGCAGTCCGAATGTGGGGACGGGCGTAAGAGGGTATGGCTACACCTTC.

The V gene is TRBV5-1, the J gene TRBJ1-1, with 7 positions matching TRBD1. There are 13 residues in the CDR3. The J segment lost 6 bases and the V segment lost 4 bases, leaving 6 bases of the junction unmatched. CDR1 and CDR2 from the germline V gene are SGHRS and YFSETQ. CDR3 protein: CASSPLGGPEAFF. CDR3 DNA sequence: TGCGCCAGCAGCCCGTTAGGGGGCCCTGAAGCTTTCTTT.

V is TRBV15 and J is TRBJ1-4; D perhaps matches TRBD1 (6 bases). V was pared by 3 bases and J by 10 bases, with 15 bases between. The germline V gene has CDR1 LNHNV and CDR2 YYDKDF (reference sequence). The CDR3 totals 14 residues. The CDR3 nucleotides are TGTGCCACCAGCAGGAAGGGGGACATCGGAAAACTGTTTTTT. Its translation: CATSRKGDIGKLFF.

This clone showed up many times. The chain employs TRBV27 and TRBJ1-1, with D unclear. The CDR3 is 14 residues long. The germline CDR1 and CDR2 sequences are MNHEY and SMNVEV (reference sequence). The V gene lost 8 bases and the J gene lost 4 bases, with 17 bases spanning the gap. CDR3 loop: CASRGQEGGTEAFF. In DNA form, the CDR3 reads TGTGCCAGCCGAGGGCAGGAGGGAGGCACTGAAGCTTTCTTT.

This chain links TRBV14 with TRBJ2-2; 10 nucleotides line up with TRBD1. Germline V gives CDR1 SGHDN, CDR2 FVKESK. The CDR3 is 17 amino acids. The V and J ends lost 1 base and 4 bases, in that order; junction bases with no gene match: 6. For the CDR3, the DNA is TGTGCCAGCAGCCAAGGCGACAGGGGGCGAGGCACCGGGGAGCTGTTTTTT. Translating it yields CASSQGDRGRGTGELFF.

As concerns this clone: The identical CDR3 is also encoded by other nucleotide sequences in the sample. CDR3 nucleotide sequence: TGCGCCAGCAGCCAGGGACAGAGCACAGATACGCAGTATTTT. Translation gives CASSQGQSTDTQYF. The rearrangement joins TRBV4-3 to TRBJ2-3; 7 positions agree with TRBD1. The CDR3 loop spans 14 amino acids. V was clipped by 3 bases and J by 0 bases; unmatched bases: 0. Germline V CDR1 and CDR2: LGHNA, YSLEER.

The chain has TRBV30 and TRBJ2-7, with D unclear. V lost 0 bases, J lost 0 bases, and 12 bases lay in between. There are 15 residues in the CDR3. Germline V CDR1 and CDR2: GTSNPN, SVGIG (reference sequence). CDR3 bases: TGTGCCTGGAGTGTAGCCGGACCTACCTCCTACGAGCAGTACTTC. The encoded protein is CAWSVAGPTSYEQYF.

The chain links TRBV5-1 to TRBJ1-2; possibly TRBD1 for D (6 bases). In germline, CDR1 is SGHRS, CDR2 YFSETQ. The CDR3 has 13 amino acids. V gave up 4 bases and J gave up 5 bases, with 12 bases separating them. This CDR3 reads CASSQETGYGYTF. DNA for the CDR3: TGCGCCAGCAGCCAAGAAACAGGGTATGGCTACACCTTC.

This rearrangement joins TRBV27 to TRBJ1-3, with D hard to call. Germline V lookup: CDR1 MNHEY, CDR2 SMNVEV (reference sequence). The CDR3 covers 13 residues. The ends were cut back, 7 bases at V and 3 bases at J, with 10 bases in the middle. DNA of the CDR3: TGTGCCAGCACCACCGGATATGGAAACACCATATATTTT. This translates into CASTTGYGNTIYF.

The chain recombines TRBV18 with TRBJ1-2, with D perhaps matching TRBD1 (6 bases). Trimming stripped 3 bases from V and 0 bases from J, with 11 bases between. CDR1 is KGHSH, CDR2 LQKENI, per germline. The CDR3 loop spans 15 amino acids. CDR3 residues: CASSPRGTANYGYTF. The CDR3 DNA sequence: TGTGCCAGCTCACCCAGGGGTACGGCTAACTATGGCTACACCTTC.

This clone was picked up one time. CDR3 DNA: TGTGCCAGCAGTGAACTGAACCGGCGTGAGACTGGGGGGTATGTAGATACGCAGTATTTT. It translates to CASSELNRRETGGYVDTQYF. The chain carries TRBV6-1 and TRBJ2-3; D possibly corresponds to TRBD2 (6 bases). The V gene's germline CDR1 is MNHNS and CDR2 SASEGT. The V and J ends lost 2 bases and 5 bases respectively, with 29 bases between them. This CDR3 comprises 20 residues.

The chain combines TRBV27 with TRBJ1-4, with TRBD1 matching 9 bases. Germline V gives CDR1 MNHEY, CDR2 SMNVEV (reference sequence). V shed 0 bases, J shed 5 bases, and the junction held 1 base outside the gene matches. This CDR3 is 15 amino acids long. In DNA form, the CDR3 reads TGTGCCAGCAGTTTATCGACAGGGGGGAATGAAAAACTGTTTTTT. It translates to CASSLSTGGNEKLFF.

The V call is TRBV7-3, the J call TRBJ2-3; TRBD1 matches at 8 bases. CDR1 is SGHTA, CDR2 FQGTGA, per germline. This CDR3 is built from 14 residues. Trimming cost V 5 bases and J 4 bases; bases outside gene matches: 5. CDR3 sequence reads: CASSKDRVPDTQYF. CDR3 DNA sequence: TGTGCCAGCAGCAAGGACAGGGTCCCAGATACGCAGTATTTT.

V is TRBV4-2 and J is TRBJ2-3, with D possibly matching TRBD1 (6 bases). The germline gives CDR1 LGHNA, CDR2 YNFKEQ. This CDR3 is built from 16 residues. With 4 bases removed from V and 0 bases from J, the gap between germline ends came to 14 bases. CDR3 DNA sequence: TGTGCCAGCAGCCCCCAGGGGTCTAGGAGCACAGATACGCAGTATTTT. Its protein product is CASSPQGSRSTDTQYF.

This clone was observed once. The chain recombines TRBV5-4 with TRBJ2-5; D is perhaps TRBD1 or TRBD2 (6 bases each). The CDR3 has 16 amino acids. Trimming removed 4 bases at V and 5 bases at J, with 21 bases between. CDR1 is SGHNT and CDR2 is YYREEE in the germline V gene (reference sequence). The CDR3 coding sequence is TGTGCCAGCAGCCCAGTCGGGGGCGGGTTGGTGGAGACCCAGTACTTC. Protein sequence: CASSPVGGGLVETQYF.

V usage is TRBV27 and J usage is TRBJ1-1; the D gene is possibly TRBD1 (5 bases). The CDR3 extends over 13 amino acids. The germline V and J ends were trimmed by 2 bases and 4 bases, with 8 bases remaining between them. Germline V CDR1 and CDR2: MNHEY, SMNVEV (reference sequence). This CDR3 reads CASSLDSTTEAFF. The CDR3 bases are TGTGCCAGCAGTTTAGACAGTACCACTGAAGCTTTCTTT.

This rearrangement joins TRBV6-5 to TRBJ2-7; 12 positions match TRBD1. V shed 9 bases, J shed 6 bases, and the junction held 6 bases outside the gene matches. This CDR3 is built from 13 residues. Germline values: CDR1 MNHEY, CDR2 SVGAGI. The CDR3: CASWGQGAAEQYF. The CDR3 DNA sequence: TGTGCCAGTTGGGGACAGGGGGCAGCCGAGCAGTACTTC.

The J gene is TRBJ1-2, the V gene TRBV6-2 or TRBV6-3; a possible D gene is TRBD1 (5 bases). CDR3 length equals 15 residues. Per the germline V gene, CDR1 is MNHEY and CDR2 is SVGEGT. V lost 0 bases and J 2 bases, leaving 10 bases between the germline ends. The CDR3 DNA is TGTGCCAGCAGTTACTCGGGGGAAGTAAACTATGGCTACACCTTC. Translated, it gives CASSYSGEVNYGYTF.

CDR3 in amino acids: CAPQGGVWGAGYGYTF. The CDR3 nucleotides read TGTGCCCCGCAGGGAGGGGTTTGGGGCGCCGGCTATGGCTACACCTTC. The chain combines TRBV6-4 with TRBJ1-2, with a tentative D call TRBD1 (5 bases). The CDR3 has 16 amino acids. CDR1 MRHNA and CDR2 SNTAGT come from the germline V gene. The ends were cut back, 11 bases at V and 4 bases at J, with 26 bases in the middle.

The chain is built from TRBV5-4 and TRBJ2-1, with D unclear. Trimming pared 2 bases from V and 3 bases from J, leaving 9 bases between. CDR1 SGHNT and CDR2 YYREEE come from the germline V gene (reference sequence). This CDR3 is built from 14 residues. The CDR3 protein is CASSFSADYNEQFF. The CDR3, as DNA: TGTGCCAGCAGCTTCAGCGCGGACTACAATGAGCAGTTCTTC.

The chain is built from TRBV4-1 and TRBJ2-1; 7 bases map to TRBD2. The CDR3 has 15 residues. V was pared by 0 bases and J by 9 bases, with 8 bases of the junction left unmatched. Looked up from germline, CDR1 is MGHRA and CDR2 is YSYEKL. The CDR3 sequence is CASSQERLASAEQFF. CDR3 coding DNA: TGCGCCAGCAGCCAAGAGAGACTAGCAAGCGCTGAGCAGTTCTTC.

The sample holds one count of this clone. The chain is built from TRBV5-6 and TRBJ1-1; TRBD1 is a possible D gene (5 bases). The CDR3 covers 12 residues. V was clipped by 2 bases and J by 8 bases, with 10 bases between them. Germline loops: CDR1 SGHDT, CDR2 YYEEEE. The CDR3 bases are TGTGCCAGCAGCTTTGGGGCTCTAGAAGCTTTCTTT. Translated, it gives CASSFGALEAFF.